The 6 T cell receptor beta chains reported below all come from one sample, sequenced in a study of radiation and T cells in renal cell carcinoma. Time point reported: blood 4 weeks post-SBRT, at nephrectomy. Documented treatment: 15 Gy SBRT to primary tumor, nephrectomy 4 weeks later. Method: immunoSEQ multiplex PCR; TCRdb's copy keeps in-frame clones and lacks some. The table has 130,000 to 150,000 clones, roughly 90% seen once. The source was blood, collected from a patient whose treatment included radiotherapy and nephrectomy. Source of these receptors: a woman in her fifties or sixties with renal cell carcinoma.

CDR3 bases: TGTGCCAGCAGTAGGGGGACAGGGAACTACAATGAGCAGTTCTTC. This translates into CASSRGTGNYNEQFF. The rearrangement joins TRBV7-3 to TRBJ2-1; 9 bases align to TRBD1. The CDR3 consists of 15 residues. With V trimmed by 6 bases and J by 3 bases, 6 bases remained unmatched. Germline V lookup: CDR1 SGHTA, CDR2 FQGTGA. The full variable domain, rest sourced from reference TRBV7-3 and TRBJ2-1, is GAGVSQTPSNKVTEKGKYVELRCDPISGHTALYWYRQSLGQGPEFLIYFQGTGAADDSGLPNDRFFAVRPEGSVSTLKIQRTERGDSAVYLCASSRGTGNYNEQFFGPGTRLTVL.

V usage is TRBV11-3 and J usage is TRBJ2-1; 9 bases agree with TRBD1. This CDR3 comprises 15 residues. After removal of 3 bases from V and 5 bases from J, the junction contained 5 bases not matched to a gene. Germline V gene lookup returns CDR1 SGHNT and CDR2 YENEEA. The CDR3 protein is CASSFGQGIHNEQFF. CDR3 in DNA: TGTGCCAGCAGCTTTGGACAGGGGATCCACAATGAGCAGTTCTTC. The full variable domain, with the rest looked up from reference TRBV11-3 and TRBJ2-1, is EAGVVQSPRYKIIEKKQPVAFWCNPISGHNTLYWYLQNLGQGPELLIRYENEEAVDDSQLPKDRFSAERLKGVDSTLKIQPAELGDSAVYLCASSFGQGIHNEQFFGPGTRLTVL.

The chain has TRBV7-8 and TRBJ2-1; possibly TRBD2 for D (5 bases). Per germline, CDR1 SGHVS and CDR2 FQNEAQ. This CDR3 comprises 16 residues. Trimming took 3 bases from V and 4 from J, leaving 16 bases between them. The DNA for the CDR3 is TGTGCCAGCAGCTTCATTATCCGGACTGAGTACAATGAGCAGTTCTTC. It encodes CASSFIIRTEYNEQFF.

This sequence joins TRBV28 and TRBJ1-2; D gene ambiguous. The V end lost 6 bases, the J end lost 7 bases, and 21 bases lay between the germline ends. CDR3 length: 15 amino acids. Per germline, CDR1 MDHEN and CDR2 SYDVKM. The CDR3 protein is CASSPVPWFLGGYTF. DNA of the CDR3: TGTGCCAGCAGCCCGGTTCCCTGGTTCTTAGGTGGCTACACCTTC.

The chain carries TRBV14 and TRBJ1-2; 9 bases agree with TRBD1. The CDR3 contains 13 residues. Trimming took 4 bases from V and 6 from J; bases not matched to a gene: 3. Germline-derived CDR1 and CDR2 are SGHDN and FVKESK. The DNA for the CDR3 is TGTGCCAGCAGCCCCCGACAGGGGGATGGCTACACCTTC. Protein sequence: CASSPRQGDGYTF.

J is TRBJ2-7 and V is TRBV9; 8 nucleotides agree with TRBD1. The junction had 9 bases not matched to a gene; V was cut back by 4 bases and J by 3 bases. This CDR3 is built from 15 residues. Germline values: CDR1 SGDLS, CDR2 YYNGEE. CDR3 nucleotide sequence: TGTGCCAGCAGCTTAGGTCCAGGACAGGGCTACGAGCAGTACTTC. This translates into CASSLGPGQGYEQYF. Using reference TRBV9 and TRBJ2-7 for the parts outside the CDR3, the full variable domain is DSGVTQTPKHLITATGQRVTLRCSPRSGDLSVYWYQQSLDQGLQFLIQYYNGEERAKGNILERFSAQQFPDLHSELNLSSLELGDSALYFCASSLGPGQGYEQYFGPGTRLTVT.